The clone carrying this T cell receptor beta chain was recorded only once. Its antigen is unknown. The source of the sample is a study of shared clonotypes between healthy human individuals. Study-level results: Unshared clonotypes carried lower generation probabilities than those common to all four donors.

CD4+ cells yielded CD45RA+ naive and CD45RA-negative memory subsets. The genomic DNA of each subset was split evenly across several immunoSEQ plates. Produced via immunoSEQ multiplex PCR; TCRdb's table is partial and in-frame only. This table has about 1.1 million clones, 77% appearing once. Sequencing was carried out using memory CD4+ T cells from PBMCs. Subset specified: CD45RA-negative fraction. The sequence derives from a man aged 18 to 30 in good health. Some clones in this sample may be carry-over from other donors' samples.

The CDR3: CASSQTPQGTQYF. The DNA of the CDR3 is TGCGCCAGCAGCCAGACCCCTCAAGGAACCCAGTACTTC. The chain is built from TRBV4-3 and TRBJ2-5; D ambiguous. Looked up from germline, CDR1 is LGHNA and CDR2 is YSLEER. CDR3 length: 13 amino acids. Deletions cut 3 bases from V and 8 bases from J, with 13 bases between.